These 23 T cell receptor beta chains were sequenced from one sample in a study of T-cell memory formation after mild COVID-19. One entry per CDR3 protein results from TCRdb running MiXCR on the 5' RACE reads. The sample lists 450,000 to 700,000 distinct CDR3 sequences, about a sixth occurring once. Source material: PBMCs or a T cell subset sorted from them (not recorded which). These receptors were obtained from an adult woman who had mild COVID-19 (a few samples of this study predate the infection). Cell type and time point are not known.

This clonotype was counted ten times or more. The rearrangement uses TRBV7-8 and TRBJ2-1; TRBD2 matches at 10 bases. Germline CDR1 is SGHVS and CDR2 is FQNEAQ. The CDR3 has 16 amino acids. J gave up 5 bases and V 5 bases, and 9 bases lay outside the gene matches. Written as DNA, the CDR3 is TGTGCCAGCAGCCCCCGCGGGCTAGCGGGAGACAATGAGCAGTTCTTC. Amino acid sequence: CASSPRGLAGDNEQFF.

This clonotype was seen a handful of times. J is TRBJ2-7 and V is TRBV12-3 or TRBV12-4; the match to TRBD2 covers 9 bases. V lost 1 base, J lost 7 bases, and 2 bases stayed unmatched. The CDR3 has 13 residues. CDR3 sequence reads: CASSLVAGGEQYF. CDR3 in DNA: TGTGCCAGCAGTTTAGTTGCGGGAGGGGAGCAGTACTTC.

The rearrangement links TRBV9 to TRBJ2-5; 13 bases are a match to TRBD2. Looked up from germline, CDR1 is SGDLS and CDR2 is YYNGEE. Trimming cost V 5 bases and J 3 bases; bases outside gene matches: 4. The CDR3 runs to 15 residues. The CDR3, as DNA: TGTGCCAGCAGTCGTACTAGCGGGGGGGAAGAGACCCAGTACTTC. As protein: CASSRTSGGEETQYF.

The chain carries TRBV12-3 or TRBV12-4 and TRBJ2-3, with TRBD2 matching over 10 bases. V lost 5 bases, J lost 1 base, and 6 bases stayed unmatched. The CDR3 sequence is 16 residues long. The CDR3: CASSPGTSVGTDTQYF. For the CDR3, the DNA is TGTGCCAGCAGTCCCGGGACTAGCGTGGGCACAGATACGCAGTATTTT.

In its sample, this clonotype was seen many times. The chain is built from TRBV10-3 and TRBJ1-2, with D hard to call. CDR1 and CDR2 (germline): ENHRY, SYGVKD. Deletions cut 3 bases from V and 6 bases from J, with 14 bases between. The CDR3 sequence is 14 residues long. For the CDR3, the DNA is TGTGCCATCAGTGATTTGAGGGTGGTGGATGGCTACACCTTC. Translating gives CAISDLRVVDGYTF.

This sequence joins TRBV3-1 and TRBJ2-1; 7 nucleotides agree with TRBD1. In germline, CDR1 is LGHDT, CDR2 YNNKEL (reference sequence). The ends lost 3 bases at V and 6 bases at J; junction bases unmatched: 2. CDR3 length equals 13 residues. The CDR3 here is CASSQGTVNEQFF. For the CDR3, the DNA is TGTGCCAGCAGCCAGGGGACAGTCAATGAGCAGTTCTTC.

This chain joins TRBV7-9 and TRBJ1-1, with D unresolved. V dropped 2 bases and J dropped 1 base, with 8 bases sitting between them. The CDR3 length is 14 residues. Germline-derived CDR1 and CDR2 are SEHNR and FQNEAQ (reference sequence). CDR3 loop: CASSLRIENTEAFF. CDR3 sequence (DNA): TGTGCCAGCAGCTTAAGAATAGAGAACACTGAAGCTTTCTTT.

Written as DNA, the CDR3 is TGTGCCAGCAGCTTAGCGAGTTACATTCGGAAGAACACTGAAGCTTTCTTT. Translating gives CASSLASYIRKNTEAFF. The V call is TRBV7-9, the J call TRBJ1-1; D remains ambiguous. The CDR3 totals 17 residues. V gave up 0 bases and J gave up 1 base, with 15 bases separating them. The V gene's germline CDR1 is SEHNR and CDR2 FQNEAQ (reference sequence).

This chain uses TRBV30 with TRBJ2-3, with TRBD2 matching over 9 bases. Germline trimming cut 3 bases from V and 0 bases from J; bases unmatched to any gene: 7. Germline loops: CDR1 GTSNPN, CDR2 SVGIG (reference sequence). This CDR3 has 16 residues. The CDR3 region has the DNA TGTGCCTGGAGCCGTAGCGGGGGCGTGAGCACAGATACGCAGTATTTT. Its translation: CAWSRSGGVSTDTQYF. Together with reference TRBV30 and TRBJ2-3, the CDR3 gives the full variable domain: SQTIHQWPATLVQPVGSPLSLECTVEGTSNPNLYWYRQAAGRGLQLLFYSVGIGQISSEVPQNLSASRPQDRQFILSSKKLLLSDSGFYLCAWSRSGGVSTDTQYFGPGTRLTVL.

This chain joins TRBV10-1 and TRBJ2-7; TRBD2 agrees at 11 bases. Germline-derived CDR1 and CDR2 are WNHNN and SYGVQD (reference sequence). Trimming took 6 bases from V and 2 from J; bases not matched to a gene: 12. CDR3 length: 17 residues. The CDR3 region has the DNA TGCGCCAGCAGCGAACTAGCGGGAGTAGGGCTCCCCTACGAGCAGTACTTC. It specifies CASSELAGVGLPYEQYF.

The sample holds a few counts of this clonotype. V is TRBV28 and J is TRBJ2-7; TRBD2 might be the D (6 bases). V lost 3 bases to trimming and J lost 7 bases, with 13 bases between them. Germline CDR1 and CDR2: MDHEN and SYDVKM. This CDR3 is 13 amino acids long. CDR3 nucleotides: TGTGCCAGCAGTTTCCCGGGAGCTTGGGAGCAGTACTTC. It encodes CASSFPGAWEQYF.

The rearrangement joins TRBV7-9 to TRBJ2-7; D could derive from TRBD1 or TRBD2 (6 bases each). The CDR3 consists of 16 residues. V was trimmed by 5 bases and J by 4 bases, leaving 21 bases between them. Germline V gene sequence: CDR1 SEHNR, CDR2 FQNEAQ (reference sequence). DNA for the CDR3: TGTGCCAGCAGCCATCGGCGGGAAGGGGGGTATTACGAGCAGTACTTC. Translated: CASSHRREGGYYEQYF.

The chain joins TRBV20-1 to TRBJ1-2, with unresolved D. Trimming took off 3 bases at V and 4 bases at J, with 12 bases between the two ends. Germline lookup yields CDR1 DFQATT and CDR2 SNEGSKA (reference sequence). The CDR3 is 13 residues long. The CDR3 loop is CSARSSASYGYTF. For the CDR3, the DNA is TGCAGTGCTAGGTCCAGTGCCTCCTATGGCTACACCTTC.

The chain carries TRBV10-3 and TRBJ1-2; the D is unclear. The germline gives CDR1 ENHRY, CDR2 SYGVKD. Trimming took 3 bases from V and 1 from J, leaving 6 bases between them. The CDR3 extends over 13 amino acids. This CDR3 is CAISEPRNYGYTF. In DNA, the CDR3 is TGTGCCATCAGTGAACCCCGTAACTATGGCTACACCTTC.

The chain carries TRBV5-6 and TRBJ2-3, with a possible D match to TRBD2 (6 bases). V gave up 1 base and J gave up 2 bases, with 14 bases separating them. CDR1 is SGHDT, CDR2 YYEEEE, per germline. There are 16 residues in the CDR3. The CDR3 loop is CASSLLADGDTDTQYF. CDR3 nucleotides: TGTGCCAGCAGCTTGTTAGCGGACGGGGACACAGATACGCAGTATTTT.

The chain carries TRBV5-1 and TRBJ2-7; no definite D call. Trimming shortened V by 4 bases and J by 0 bases, and 14 bases separated the two germline ends. In germline, CDR1 is SGHRS, CDR2 YFSETQ. The CDR3 has 15 residues. CDR3 loop: CASSRTADLSYEQYF. DNA of the CDR3: TGCGCCAGCAGCCGGACGGCCGACCTCTCCTACGAGCAGTACTTC. Variable domain in full (rest from reference TRBV5-1 and TRBJ2-7): KAGVTQTPRYLIKTRGQQVTLSCSPISGHRSVSWYQQTPGQGLQFLFEYFSETQRNKGNFPGRFSGRQFSNSRSEMNVSTLELGDSALYLCASSRTADLSYEQYFGPGTRLTVT.

The chain carries TRBV7-3 and TRBJ2-7, with TRBD2 matching over 11 bases. Germline CDR1 SGHTA, CDR2 FQGTGA. The CDR3 sequence is 17 residues long. With 1 base clipped from V and 1 base from J, the junction kept 6 bases outside the gene matches. CDR3 coding DNA: TGTGCCAGCAGCTTAATTTCTAGGACTAGCGGGTCCTACGAGCAGTACTTC. Its translation: CASSLISRTSGSYEQYF.

This clonotype was seen only a few times. The chain links TRBV12-3 or TRBV12-4 to TRBJ1-4, with D perhaps matching TRBD1 (5 bases). The CDR3 is 19 residues long. V lost 5 bases, J lost 0 bases, and 22 bases lay in between. CDR3 nucleotides: TGTGCCAGCAGTCCGACAGTCTTAGGGGCATCGGCAACTAATGAAAAACTGTTTTTT. Translating it yields CASSPTVLGASATNEKLFF.

The chain carries TRBV3-1 and TRBJ2-7; D might be TRBD2 (6 bases). In germline, CDR1 is LGHDT, CDR2 YNNKEL (reference sequence). The CDR3 has 14 residues. V lost 4 bases to trimming and J lost 6 bases, with 16 bases between them. This chain's CDR3 is CASSPLQGGLEQYF. The CDR3 region has the DNA TGTGCCAGCAGCCCATTGCAGGGAGGACTCGAGCAGTACTTC.

In its sample, this clonotype was seen a few times. V and J are TRBV5-1 and TRBJ2-5, with TRBD2 identical over 14 bases. The CDR3 has 17 residues. Per the germline V gene, CDR1 is SGHRS and CDR2 is YFSETQ. The V segment lost 4 bases and the J segment 5 bases; nucleotides outside the gene matches: 10. The CDR3 sequence: CASSPTSGTSGGETQYF. CDR3 sequence (DNA): TGCGCCAGCAGCCCTACTTCCGGGACTAGCGGGGGTGAGACCCAGTACTTC.

In its sample, this clonotype was seen many times. The gene calls are TRBV6-5 and TRBJ2-3; 8 positions agree with TRBD2. Per germline, CDR1 MNHEY and CDR2 SVGAGI. The CDR3 runs 15 residues. V lost 6 bases and J lost 3; bases outside the gene matches: 8. The CDR3 coding sequence is TGTGCCAGCAGACCAAGGAGCGGGAGAACAGATACGCAGTATTTT. This codes for CASRPRSGRTDTQYF.

The chain joins TRBV2 to TRBJ2-5; 8 bases match TRBD1. The length of the CDR3 is 14 residues. Germline CDR1 reads SNHLY; CDR2 reads FYNNEI. V trimming: 5 bases; J trimming: 7 bases; junction bases outside the gene matches: 9. CDR3 coding DNA: TGTGCCAGCAGTAAAGAGACAGGGGCGGGGACCCAGTACTTC. This translates into CASSKETGAGTQYF.

The CDR3, as DNA: TGTGCCAGCAGTTTCGGACAGGGATGGGATCAGCCCCAGCATTTT. Translating gives CASSFGQGWDQPQHF. The chain combines TRBV12-3 or TRBV12-4 with TRBJ1-5; 8 nucleotides match TRBD1. This CDR3 has 15 residues. With 3 bases clipped from V and 5 bases from J, the junction kept 6 bases outside the gene matches.